This TCR beta chain was recorded in a study of cytomegalovirus exposure and HLA in healthy donors (dated by TCRdb to about 2017). Describing the broader study: A later analysis indicated that the 110 or so validation repertoires were generated on the platform also employed for the approximately 690 repertoires of the first cohort. The study aimed to test whether cataloging public T cell receptors could reveal signatures of past pathogen exposure. A separate validation cohort of 100 to 150 different subjects was used in addition to the 666-subject first cohort. To predict cytomegalovirus infection status, the study brought together high-throughput TCR immunosequencing, statistical association of individual TCRs with disease status, and machine learning.

Overall study outcomes, separate from this receptor: All 120 repertoires were used to score co-occurrence in the validation cohort in a later analysis, because that analysis had no HLA typing for the cohort. Subsequent analysis determined that TCRs grouped into clusters in the first cohort also showed a tendency toward co-occurrence across the 120 or so validation repertoires, and 85% to 95% of cluster scores exceeded 0. It was suggested by the authors that the approach could potentially be generalized to other disease states and immunological phenotypes. A few of the identified cytomegalovirus-associated TCR beta chains were confirmed in vitro to be specific for cytomegalovirus antigens. In the study, around 150 TCR beta chains were listed as associated with cytomegalovirus. Most TCR sequences were seen in very few donors, while some public TCRs were found in many individuals. The classifier was reported to diagnose cytomegalovirus status with high specificity and sensitivity in both the original and validation cohorts.

With respect to this clone: Its cognate antigen has yet to be identified. Per-base qualities were not stored, and no clone one base away is much larger.

The donors were included in the validation cohort of 100 to 150 subjects, a group kept apart from the roughly 610-subject first cohort. Libraries came from the immunoSEQ multiplex PCR assay. In the original analysis: To diagnose cytomegalovirus status from the catalog of TCR beta chain sequences, a statistical classification framework was built. Imported from immuneACCESS, the table was reduced by TCRdb to in-frame sequences with V and J called. These copies leave out some clones; in studies compared against another copy, an unresolved V gene accounts for under half, and the cause of the remainder is not known. V and J calls and clone size follow that table, whereas D and trimming were derived from the DNA. The sample table contains approximately 120,000 clones; only one count was recorded for approximately 91% of them. Roughly 2.1% of the sample goes to the ten largest clones. The CDR3 goes from the cysteine to the phenylalanine over 16 residues. Only the CDR3 portion is preserved as DNA: 48 bases, with reading frame beginning at the first base. From V the trimming removes 5 bases and from J it removes 5 bases, while the gene matches leave 6 bases of the junction unaccounted for. CDR1 and CDR2 are read off the germline V gene as MGHRA and YSYEKL.

The rearranged chain carries TRBV4-1 and TRBJ2-4; 13 bases in the middle match TRBD2. The receptor was derived from a woman aged 18-30 years in good health and CMV-seronegative. Sequencing was done on a sample of PBMCs. The encoded CDR3 is CASSTQLAGGENIQYF. The DNA sequence follows: TGCGCCAGCAGCACCCAACTAGCGGGAGGGGAAAACATTCAGTACTTC.